One and the same sample provided the 28 T cell receptor beta chains below, sequenced in a study of T cell repertoires in cytomegalovirus infection (dated by TCRdb to about 2019). Sequencing used an Illumina HiSeq 1500. In TCRdb, the public reads were trimmed at Q25 with fastp and aligned with MiXCR, with productive beta chains retained. Identical CDR3 protein sequences are pooled into one entry, listed with their most common genes and DNA. Present in this sample are about 740,000 distinct CDR3 sequences, less than 40% of which were seen just once. Jointly, the top ten make up around 2.8% of the sample. Specimen: PBMCs. These receptor sequences come from a human donor in good health (CMV status not recorded). Some clones in this sample may be carry-over from other donors' samples.

V usage is TRBV28 and J usage is TRBJ1-3, with D perhaps matching TRBD1 (5 bases). V dropped 10 bases and J dropped 0 bases, with 25 bases sitting between them. CDR1 and CDR2 (germline): MDHEN, SYDVKM. The CDR3 length is 18 residues. The CDR3, as DNA: TGTGCCACCCTACCACCGGGACCCTATCGATACTCTGGAAACACCATATATTTT. Protein: CATLPPGPYRYSGNTIYF.

The rearrangement uses TRBV20-1 and TRBJ2-7, with a possible D match to TRBD2 (6 bases). CDR1 DFQATT and CDR2 SNEGSKA come from the germline V gene (reference sequence). Trimming cost V 5 bases and J 0 bases, with 14 bases left between them. CDR3 length equals 14 residues. CDR3 sequence reads: CSAPSGWSSYEQYF. The CDR3 nucleotides are TGCAGTGCTCCAAGCGGGTGGAGCTCCTACGAGCAGTACTTC.

Of note for this clonotype: Compared with germline, one end of the junction differs, possibly owing to a read error. The chain links TRBV7-2 to TRBJ1-3; 7 bases line up with TRBD1. CDR1 and CDR2 from the germline V gene are SGHTA and FQGNSA. The CDR3 sequence is 16 residues long. The CDR3 nucleotides are TGTGCCAGCATCTTAGGGACAGCCGGCTCTGGAAACACCATCTATTTT. Translation gives CASILGTAGSGNTIYF.

The chain links TRBV27 to TRBJ2-1, with D possibly matching TRBD2 (6 bases). This CDR3 has 11 amino acids. The germline V gene encodes CDR1 MNHEY and CDR2 SMNVEV (reference sequence). V lost 8 bases, J lost 10 bases, and 12 bases lay in between. CDR3 region: CASFSGPEQFF. DNA of the CDR3: TGTGCCAGCTTTAGCGGACCCGAGCAGTTCTTC.

CDR3 amino acids: CASSSWTGGAGTEAFF. In DNA form, the CDR3 reads TGTGCCAGCAGCTCCTGGACAGGGGGCGCGGGGACTGAAGCTTTCTTT. This chain links TRBV6-5 with TRBJ1-1; 11 nucleotides match TRBD1. The germline V gene encodes CDR1 MNHEY and CDR2 SVGAGI. The CDR3 sequence is 16 residues long. V lost 6 bases and J lost 5; bases outside the gene matches: 11.

The J gene is TRBJ2-1, the V gene TRBV12-3 or TRBV12-4; tentatively, D is TRBD1 (6 bases). Trimming pared 4 bases from V and 2 bases from J, leaving 15 bases between. The CDR3 consists of 16 residues. CDR3 DNA: TGTGCCAGCAGTTCCGGCCAGGGGATTACCTACAATGAGCAGTTCTTC. Protein product: CASSSGQGITYNEQFF.

This clonotype was counted a few times. The chain carries TRBV6-2 or TRBV6-3 and TRBJ1-1; possible D gene TRBD1, 5 bases. V was trimmed by 8 bases and J by 5 bases, leaving 21 bases between them. The germline V gene encodes CDR1 MNHEY and CDR2 SVGEGT. CDR3 length: 15 residues. CDR3 nucleotides: TGTGCCAGCGGGCGCAGCCGGACACCTGGGACTGAAGCTTTCTTT. Translation gives CASGRSRTPGTEAFF.

The chain is built from TRBV7-9 and TRBJ2-5; the D call may be TRBD1 or TRBD2 (5 bases each). V was trimmed by 5 bases and J by 0 bases, leaving 10 bases between them. Per the germline V gene, CDR1 is SEHNR and CDR2 is FQNEAQ (reference sequence). The CDR3 spans 14 residues. CDR3 nucleotides: TGTGCCAGCAGCATCCGGGACCACCAAGAGACCCAGTACTTC. Its translation is CASSIRDHQETQYF.

The chain is built from TRBV25-1 and TRBJ2-3; D is perhaps TRBD1 or TRBD2 (5 bases each). V lost 1 base and J 0 bases, leaving 11 bases between the germline ends. CDR3 length equals 16 residues. Germline CDR1 reads MGHDK; CDR2 reads SYGVNS. The CDR3 DNA reads TGTGCCAGCAGTGAATCAAGGGACGCTAGCACAGATACGCAGTATTTT. Its translation: CASSESRDASTDTQYF. The variable domain in full, completed from reference TRBV25-1 and TRBJ2-3, reads EADIYQTPRYLVIGTGKKITLECSQTMGHDKMYWYQQDPGMELHLIHYSYGVNSTEKGDLSSESTVSRIRTEHFPLTLESARPSHTSQYLCASSESRDASTDTQYFGPGTRLTVL.

The gene calls are TRBV6-1 and TRBJ2-7; the D gene is possibly TRBD2 (7 bases). V dropped 7 bases and J dropped 4 bases, with 14 bases sitting between them. The CDR3 consists of 13 residues. CDR1 and CDR2 from the germline V gene are MNHNS and SASEGT. The CDR3: CASTLGGAYEQYF. CDR3 sequence (DNA): TGTGCCAGCACCCTAGGGGGGGCTTACGAGCAGTACTTC.

The chain links TRBV15 to TRBJ1-5; D not resolved. There are 12 residues in the CDR3. The ends were cut back, 6 bases at V and 4 bases at J, with 7 bases in the middle. CDR1 and CDR2 (germline): LNHNV, YYDKDF (reference sequence). CDR3 protein: CATRHSNQPQHF. CDR3 DNA sequence: TGTGCCACCAGACACTCTAATCAGCCCCAGCATTTT.

The J gene is TRBJ1-1, the V gene TRBV19; 8 nucleotides match TRBD1. The CDR3 length is 17 residues. CDR1 LNHDA and CDR2 SQIVND come from the germline V gene (reference sequence). After removal of 5 bases from V and 0 bases from J, the junction contained 11 bases not matched to a gene. CDR3 region: CASSFPPGQGMNTEAFF. CDR3 DNA: TGTGCCAGTAGTTTTCCCCCCGGACAGGGCATGAACACTGAAGCTTTCTTT.

This chain joins TRBV7-9 and TRBJ2-7, with 7 bases identical to TRBD1. Germline V lookup: CDR1 SEHNR, CDR2 FQNEAQ (reference sequence). V was clipped by 5 bases and J by 4 bases; unmatched bases: 11. The CDR3 runs 15 residues. The CDR3 DNA sequence: TGTGCCAGCAGCGGGCCCGGGACAGTTAATTACGAGCAGTACTTC. Its protein product is CASSGPGTVNYEQYF.

The V call is TRBV27, the J call TRBJ1-2; D remains ambiguous. Per the germline V gene, CDR1 is MNHEY and CDR2 is SMNVEV (reference sequence). The length of the CDR3 is 15 residues. V was clipped by 4 bases and J by 0 bases, with 12 bases between them. The CDR3 nucleotides are TGTGCCAGCAGTTCCTCTAACATGGCTAACTATGGCTACACCTTC. It is translated as CASSSSNMANYGYTF.

This clonotype was observed a few times. The chain joins TRBV4-2 to TRBJ2-1; the D gene is possibly TRBD2 (5 bases). Germline CDR1 and CDR2: LGHNA and YNFKEQ. The CDR3 is 14 amino acids. Trimming pared 0 bases from V and 8 bases from J, leaving 11 bases between. The CDR3 coding sequence is TGTGCCAGCAGCCAAGATCGCGGGCGGGATGAGCAGTTCTTC. This encodes CASSQDRGRDEQFF.

This clonotype was observed a few times. This chain connects TRBV29-1 to TRBJ2-5; D may be TRBD1 or TRBD2 (5 bases each). The CDR3 is 13 amino acids. The germline CDR1 and CDR2 sequences are SQVTM and ANQGSEA. Trimming left V 4 bases short and J 5 bases short, with 14 bases between. CDR3 loop: CSVVGGGYETQYF. The CDR3 coding sequence is TGCAGCGTTGTTGGTGGGGGATATGAGACCCAGTACTTC.

This clonotype has just one count. The chain combines TRBV20-1 with TRBJ1-1; TRBD1 is a possible D gene (6 bases). Germline V gene sequence: CDR1 DFQATT, CDR2 SNEGSKA (reference sequence). This CDR3 contains 14 residues. The V and J ends lost 6 bases and 4 bases respectively, with 18 bases between them. The CDR3, as DNA: TGCAGTGCGCAGGACCAAACAGGGATCACTGAAGCTTTCTTT. This codes for CSAQDQTGITEAFF.

The gene calls are TRBV12-3 or TRBV12-4 and TRBJ1-1, with 7 bases aligning to TRBD1. The CDR3 contains 12 residues. Unmatched junction bases numbered 7, after V lost 5 bases and J lost 10 bases. This chain's CDR3 is CASSQSTGVAFF. As DNA, the CDR3 is TGTGCCAGCAGTCAATCCACAGGGGTAGCTTTCTTT.

CDR3 sequence: CASSLVPDTNTGELFF. The CDR3 DNA is TGTGCCAGCAGCTTAGTACCGGATACGAACACCGGGGAGCTGTTTTTT. The chain has TRBV7-9 and TRBJ2-2; no reliable D call. The V gene lost 1 base and the J gene lost 0 bases, with 9 bases spanning the gap. CDR1 and CDR2 from the germline V gene are SEHNR and FQNEAQ (reference sequence). The CDR3 loop spans 16 amino acids.

In regard to this clonotype: A junction end diverges from the germline sequence, so it may reflect a read error. This chain joins TRBV28 and TRBJ2-5, with 10 positions matching TRBD1. The CDR3 contains 18 residues. CDR1 and CDR2 (germline): MDHEN, SYDVKM. CDR3 loop: CASSKATGGGPLQENQYF. The CDR3, as DNA: TGTGCCAGCAGTAAGGCGACAGGGGGCGGCCCCTTGCAAGAGAACCAGTACTTC. Full variable domain (rest looked up from reference TRBV28 and TRBJ2-5): DVKVTQSSRYLVKRTGEKVFLECVQDMDHENMFWYRQDPGLGLRLIYFSYDVKMKEKGDIPEGYSVSREKKERFSLILESASTNQTSMYLCASSKATGGGPLQENQYFGPGTRLLVL.

A word on this clonotype: At one end the junction does not follow the germline gene, possibly because of a read error. CDR3 in DNA: TGTGCCATCAGTCCTGGGGGTTTAGGGAAAAACATTCAGTACTTC. Its protein is CAISPGGLGKNIQYF. The chain employs TRBV6-8 and TRBJ2-4; either TRBD1 or TRBD2 may supply D (5 bases each). Germline V lookup: CDR1 MNHGY, CDR2 SAAAGT. This CDR3 spans 15 amino acids.

This clonotype has just a few counts. The CDR3 loop is CASSLAEGADTQYF. Here the CDR3 DNA reads TGTGCCAGCAGCTTAGCGGAGGGAGCAGATACGCAGTATTTT. The chain carries TRBV7-2 and TRBJ2-3; D is perhaps TRBD2 (6 bases). The germline V gene has CDR1 SGHTA and CDR2 FQGNSA. The length of the CDR3 is 14 residues. V dropped 0 bases and J dropped 4 bases, with 8 bases sitting between them.

V is TRBV28 and J is TRBJ2-7, with 7 bases fitting TRBD2. The V gene's germline CDR1 is MDHEN and CDR2 SYDVKM. After removal of 9 bases from V and 4 bases from J, the junction contained 18 bases not matched to a gene. The CDR3 spans 16 residues. This CDR3 is CASAKSGGRWGYEQYF. In DNA, the CDR3 is TGTGCCAGTGCCAAGTCGGGGGGAAGGTGGGGGTACGAGCAGTACTTC.

This clonotype was counted only a few times. The V and J genes are TRBV5-4 and TRBJ2-5; D remains ambiguous. This CDR3 is 13 amino acids long. Trimming pared 6 bases from V and 0 bases from J, leaving 9 bases between. Germline CDR1 SGHNT, CDR2 YYREEE (reference sequence). Here the CDR3 DNA reads TGTGCCAGCACGACACCAAACCAAGAGACCCAGTACTTC. This gives the protein CASTTPNQETQYF.

This clonotype occurred a few times. This chain uses TRBV7-9 with TRBJ2-7, with 8 positions matching TRBD1. Germline V gives CDR1 SEHNR, CDR2 FQNEAQ (reference sequence). Trimming at V came to 5 bases and at J to 0 bases, leaving 9 bases not matched to a gene. The CDR3 is 16 amino acids. CDR3 DNA sequence: TGTGCCAGCAGCCCCAGGGGGCAGGCGGACTCCTACGAGCAGTACTTC. Protein product: CASSPRGQADSYEQYF.

The chain uses TRBV7-2 and TRBJ2-7, with D maybe TRBD1 (6 bases). This CDR3 has 19 amino acids. V was trimmed by 1 base and J by 2 bases, leaving 24 bases between them. Germline-derived CDR1 and CDR2 are SGHTA and FQGNSA. CDR3 DNA: TGTGCCAGCAGCTTAGGGCCCAGGGGCGCTGCCTTTCAGACCTACGAGCAGTACTTC. This sequence encodes CASSLGPRGAAFQTYEQYF.

Ten or more counts support this clonotype. V is TRBV20-1 and J is TRBJ1-3; possibly TRBD1 for D (5 bases). Germline V CDR1 and CDR2: DFQATT, SNEGSKA (reference sequence). CDR3 length: 14 amino acids. With 3 bases removed from V and 7 bases from J, the gap between germline ends came to 16 bases. CDR3: CSARSRREGNTIYF. CDR3 nucleotides: TGCAGTGCTAGGAGTAGACGGGAGGGGAACACCATATATTTT.

The chain is built from TRBV5-6 and TRBJ1-1; D is ambiguous. Germline CDR1 is SGHDT and CDR2 is YYEEEE. The CDR3 spans 14 residues. V gave up 4 bases and J gave up 2 bases, with 12 bases separating them. The CDR3 here is CASSPESLNTEAFF. The CDR3 coding sequence is TGTGCCAGCAGCCCGGAGTCCCTTAACACTGAAGCTTTCTTT.